These 19 T cell receptor beta chains share one sample of origin, sequenced in a study of T cell responses to AZD1222 COVID-19 vaccine. The assay was immunoSEQ multiplex PCR, and TCRdb's table has in-frame clones only and misses some. The sample includes 95,000 to 100,000 clones, less than 95% of them seen just once. The sequences come from peripheral blood, collected on day 0 of AZD1222 vaccination. These receptors originate from an adult in good health.

V usage is TRBV6-6 and J usage is TRBJ1-2; a possible D gene is TRBD1 (6 bases). There are 16 residues in the CDR3. V was shortened by 5 bases and J by 2 bases, with 18 bases between the two germline ends. Germline assignment: CDR1 MNHNY and CDR2 SVGAGI (reference sequence). The CDR3 sequence is CASSRSKWTENYGYTF. DNA for the CDR3: TGTGCCAGCAGTCGATCCAAATGGACAGAAAACTATGGCTACACCTTC.

The rearrangement links TRBV2 to TRBJ2-3; either TRBD1 or TRBD2 may supply D (6 bases each). V dropped 6 bases and J dropped 4 bases, with 17 bases sitting between them. CDR3 size: 15 residues. Per germline, CDR1 SNHLY and CDR2 FYNNEI. The CDR3 DNA follows: TGTGCCAGCAGAGCAGTCAGGGGAGGCGCAGATACGCAGTATTTT. This encodes CASRAVRGGADTQYF.

This sequence joins TRBV5-1 and TRBJ1-2, with D maybe TRBD1 (5 bases). V was cut by 0 bases and J by 6 bases, with 24 bases left in between. This CDR3 comprises 18 residues. Per germline, CDR1 SGHRS and CDR2 YFSETQ. The CDR3 region has the DNA TGCGCCAGCAGCTTGGCCGGAGGGGCCAGGGCGGCGGGGGATGGCTACACCTTC. Protein sequence: CASSLAGGARAAGDGYTF.

The count of this clone is one. The V call is TRBV19, the J call TRBJ1-2; TRBD1 matches 7 bases. The ends lost 4 bases at V and 7 bases at J; junction bases unmatched: 9. The germline gives CDR1 LNHDA, CDR2 SQIVND (reference sequence). This CDR3 has 14 amino acids. The CDR3 coding sequence is TGTGCCAGTAGTACTACAGGGGAATCGGGTGGCTACACCTTC. It specifies CASSTTGESGGYTF.

The V and J genes are TRBV19 and TRBJ1-2; 9 bases fit TRBD1. Germline V lookup: CDR1 LNHDA, CDR2 SQIVND (reference sequence). The ends lost 6 bases at V and 6 bases at J; junction bases unmatched: 8. The CDR3 length is 14 residues. CDR3 sequence reads: CASSNRQGDDGYTF. DNA of the CDR3: TGTGCCAGTAGCAACAGACAGGGGGATGATGGCTACACCTTC.

The V and J genes are TRBV2 and TRBJ1-5, with unresolved D. V was shortened by 7 bases and J by 2 bases, with 12 bases between the two germline ends. CDR3 size: 14 residues. Germline values: CDR1 SNHLY, CDR2 FYNNEI. For the CDR3, the DNA is TGTGCCAGCACGGTGGACTCTCGCAATCAGCCCCAGCATTTT. It translates to CASTVDSRNQPQHF.

This chain links TRBV2 with TRBJ2-7; 7 bases match TRBD2. Trimming removed 6 bases from V and 3 bases from J; junction bases left unmatched: 8. The CDR3 totals 14 residues. Germline CDR1 is SNHLY and CDR2 is FYNNEI. Here the CDR3 DNA reads TGTGCCAGCAGAAGGGTCAGGGAGGGCTACGAGCAGTACTTC. Its translation is CASRRVREGYEQYF.

In DNA form, the CDR3 reads TGTGCCAGTGGGAGACAACCAGGGAATCAGCCCCAGCATTTT. This translates into CASGRQPGNQPQHF. V is TRBV28 and J is TRBJ1-5, with a possible D match to TRBD1 (5 bases). The CDR3 runs 14 residues. The V gene lost 9 bases and the J gene lost 4 bases, with 16 bases spanning the gap. Germline V gene sequence: CDR1 MDHEN, CDR2 SYDVKM.

The chain recombines TRBV28 with TRBJ1-4; D remains ambiguous. The V end lost 5 bases, the J end lost 5 bases, and 6 bases lay between the germline ends. CDR1 is MDHEN and CDR2 is SYDVKM in the germline V gene. This CDR3 spans 12 amino acids. The CDR3 is CASSPRNEKLFF. CDR3 DNA sequence: TGTGCCAGCAGTCCTCGGAATGAAAAACTGTTTTTT.

The V gene is TRBV7-9, the J gene TRBJ1-1, with 9 nucleotides matching TRBD1. Germline V CDR1 and CDR2: SEHNR, FQNEAQ (reference sequence). V trimming: 4 bases; J trimming: 3 bases; junction bases outside the gene matches: 6. The CDR3 runs to 15 residues. The CDR3 sequence: CASSSRDRVYTEAFF. DNA for the CDR3: TGTGCCAGCAGCTCCAGGGACAGGGTGTACACTGAAGCTTTCTTT.

The rearrangement uses TRBV6-4 and TRBJ2-2; possible D gene TRBD1, 6 bases. CDR3 length: 12 residues. The germline gives CDR1 MRHNA, CDR2 SNTAGT. V shed 8 bases and J shed 6 bases, with 10 bases lying between them. This chain's CDR3 is CASGQGSGELFF. The CDR3 DNA sequence: TGTGCCAGCGGTCAGGGGTCCGGGGAGCTGTTTTTT.

The count of this clone is one. The chain uses TRBV21-1 and TRBJ2-7. TRBV21-1 is shown as a pseudogene. The CDR3 has 16 residues. CDR3 sequence (DNA): TGTGCCAGCAGCAAACCGGAATGCAGACCGAAGTACGAGCAGTACTTC. This encodes CASSKPECRPKYEQYF.

The J gene is TRBJ2-7, the V gene TRBV5-1; tentatively, D is TRBD2 (5 bases). The germline V and J ends were trimmed by 0 bases and 0 bases, with 7 bases remaining between them. CDR3 length: 14 residues. Germline CDR1 and CDR2: SGHRS and YFSETQ. CDR3 nucleotide sequence: TGCGCCAGCAGCTTGGAAGGGAGCTCCTACGAGCAGTACTTC. This sequence encodes CASSLEGSSYEQYF.

The chain employs TRBV19 and TRBJ2-3, with D uncertain. Between the trimmed V and J ends, which lost 2 bases and 5 bases, there was a span of 14 bases. CDR3 length: 15 amino acids. Germline V lookup: CDR1 LNHDA, CDR2 SQIVND (reference sequence). This chain's CDR3 is CASSIIGTRRDTQYF. CDR3 nucleotide sequence: TGTGCCAGTAGTATAATTGGCACGAGACGAGATACGCAGTATTTT. Full variable domain (missing parts from reference TRBV19 and TRBJ2-3): DGGITQSPKYLFRKEGQNVTLSCEQNLNHDAMYWYRQDPGQGLRLIYYSQIVNDFQKGDIAEGYSVSREKKESFPLTVTSAQKNPTAFYLCASSIIGTRRDTQYFGPGTRLTVL.

The J gene is TRBJ1-6, the V gene TRBV2; a weak D match, TRBD1 (6 bases). Trimming pared 6 bases from V and 7 bases from J, leaving 16 bases between. The CDR3 runs 15 residues. Germline-derived CDR1 and CDR2 are SNHLY and FYNNEI. The CDR3 here is CASRGASGANSPLHF. The CDR3 DNA is TGTGCCAGCAGGGGTGCGTCGGGGGCCAATTCACCCCTCCACTTT.

The chain combines TRBV7-3 with TRBJ2-1; 9 nucleotides match TRBD2. The CDR3 extends over 16 amino acids. CDR1 and CDR2 (germline): SGHTA, FQGTGA. With 1 base clipped from V and 8 bases from J, the junction kept 9 bases outside the gene matches. The CDR3 DNA reads as TGTGCCAGCAGCTTAATGGCAGCGGGGGGAGGTGATGAGCAGTTCTTC. This sequence encodes CASSLMAAGGGDEQFF.

This chain uses TRBV5-1 with TRBJ2-3; 9 bases match TRBD1. V gave up 4 bases and J gave up 4 bases; unmatched junction bases: 7. Germline V gene sequence: CDR1 SGHRS, CDR2 YFSETQ. CDR3 length: 15 amino acids. The chain's CDR3 is CASSGGQGESDTQYF. CDR3 bases: TGCGCCAGCAGCGGGGGACAGGGTGAATCAGATACGCAGTATTTT.

For this clone: The sample holds other DNA sequences that translate to the same CDR3. The rearrangement uses TRBV6-5 and TRBJ2-7; D might be TRBD2 (6 bases). The V end lost 0 bases, the J end lost 3 bases, and 12 bases lay between the germline ends. Germline CDR1 reads MNHEY; CDR2 reads SVGAGI. The CDR3 contains 15 residues. Here the CDR3 DNA reads TGTGCCAGCAGTTACTCCCCCCAGGGAGGCTACGAGCAGTACTTC. It codes for CASSYSPQGGYEQYF.

This rearrangement joins TRBV5-1 to TRBJ2-1; no reliable D call. This CDR3 spans 13 amino acids. The ends were cut back, 0 bases at V and 11 bases at J, with 12 bases in the middle. CDR1 and CDR2 from the germline V gene are SGHRS and YFSETQ. In DNA, the CDR3 is TGCGCCAGCAGCTTGGAGGTGCAGGTGAAGCAGTTCTTC. Translated: CASSLEVQVKQFF.